The sequence of this TCR beta chain was determined in a study of stem cell transplantation in POMP-related autoinflammatory disease. Overall study context: Pre-transplant patients had naive-skewed CD4+ T cells and few CD8+ T cells. Neutrophil and platelet engraftment from the graft donor was 100% through one year after transplant. General study findings and limits: Unique TRB V-J gene pairings were limited in number in patients with PRAID.

The germline V gene encodes CDR1 LNHDA and CDR2 SQIVND (reference sequence). The V and J ends lost 4 bases and 4 bases, in that order; junction bases with no gene match: 3. This CDR3 has 15 residues. PRAID featured immunodeficiency plus autoinflammation. The repertoire was sequenced with immunoSEQ multiplex PCR; TCRdb's copy has only in-frame clones and lacks some. The data contain thousands of clones, about nine tenths of them singletons. This clone was detected once. Its antigen is not identified. The rearrangement uses TRBV19 and TRBJ2-1; 11 bases line up with TRBD2. Sequencing used CD8+ T cells from PBMCs, obtained after stem cell transplantation. This TCR was recovered from a human patient with POMP-related autoinflammation and immune dysregulation (PRAID). Some T cells may be graft donor cells. The CDR3 reads CASSRGTSGYNEQFF. CDR3 bases: TGTGCCAGTAGTAGGGGGACTAGCGGTTACAATGAGCAGTTCTTC.